A single sample gave rise to the 7 T cell receptor beta chains below, sequenced in a study of blood T cell repertoires in COVID-19. TCRdb's copy holds only in-frame clones and misses some; the assay was immunoSEQ multiplex PCR. Counted here are approximately 230,000 clones, 65% to 85% occurring once; the ten biggest clones make up 5% to 6%. Sequencing was carried out using peripheral blood. Receptors originate from a man older than 75 with acute or convalescent COVID-19.

This clone appeared once. The chain combines TRBV18 with TRBJ1-1; maybe TRBD1 (5 bases). V shed 3 bases and J shed 0 bases, with 8 bases lying between them. CDR1 and CDR2 from the germline V gene are KGHSH and LQKENI. The CDR3 runs to 14 residues. The CDR3 protein is CASSPDSMNTEAFF. The CDR3 bases are TGTGCCAGCTCACCCGACAGCATGAACACTGAAGCTTTCTTT.

The J gene is TRBJ1-4, the V gene TRBV9; D uncertain. The CDR3 totals 14 residues. The germline gives CDR1 SGDLS, CDR2 YYNGEE. V lost 3 bases, J lost 0 bases, and 6 bases lay in between. CDR3 amino acids: CASSAGTTNEKLFF. DNA for the CDR3: TGTGCCAGCAGCGCCGGTACAACTAATGAAAAACTGTTTTTT.

J is TRBJ2-7 and V is TRBV7-2; 9 nucleotides match TRBD2. This CDR3 region has 16 residues. CDR1 and CDR2 from the germline V gene are SGHTA and FQGNSA. Trimming cost V 1 base and J 0 bases; bases outside gene matches: 4. The CDR3 loop is CASSLVPSGISYEQYF. The CDR3 region has the DNA TGTGCCAGCAGCTTAGTTCCTAGCGGGATCTCCTACGAGCAGTACTTC.

The chain recombines TRBV19 with TRBJ2-6; D ambiguous. The CDR3 consists of 15 residues. Germline lookup yields CDR1 LNHDA and CDR2 SQIVND (reference sequence). V gave up 8 bases and J gave up 0 bases, with 11 bases separating them. CDR3 protein: CASGLKSSGANVLTF. The DNA of the CDR3 is TGTGCCAGTGGCCTCAAAAGCTCTGGGGCCAACGTCCTGACTTTC. The whole variable domain, remainder taken from reference TRBV19 and TRBJ2-6, is DGGITQSPKYLFRKEGQNVTLSCEQNLNHDAMYWYRQDPGQGLRLIYYSQIVNDFQKGDIAEGYSVSREKKESFPLTVTSAQKNPTAFYLCASGLKSSGANVLTFGAGSRLTVL.

This clone was detected only once. The chain uses TRBV5-1 and TRBJ2-2, with TRBD2 as a possible D gene (6 bases). Per germline, CDR1 SGHRS and CDR2 YFSETQ. This CDR3 spans 13 amino acids. Trimming took off 7 bases at V and 6 bases at J, with 13 bases between the two ends. CDR3 coding DNA: TGCGCCAGCTGGAGGGATTGGGCCGGGGAGCTGTTTTTT. This sequence encodes CASWRDWAGELFF.

This clone was detected once. This chain joins TRBV28 and TRBJ1-6, with 10 bases that match TRBD1. J was trimmed by 9 bases and V by 4 bases; bases with no gene match: 9. The length of the CDR3 is 16 residues. The germline V gene has CDR1 MDHEN and CDR2 SYDVKM. CDR3 DNA sequence: TGTGCCAGCAGTTCCCCGACCGGGACAGGGGTTTCACCCCTCCACTTT. Residues: CASSSPTGTGVSPLHF. The variable domain in full, completed from reference TRBV28 and TRBJ1-6, reads DVKVTQSSRYLVKRTGEKVFLECVQDMDHENMFWYRQDPGLGLRLIYFSYDVKMKEKGDIPEGYSVSREKKERFSLILESASTNQTSMYLCASSSPTGTGVSPLHFGNGTRLTVT.

CDR3 DNA: TGTGCCAGCAGTTGGACAGGGTACAATGAGCAGTTCTTC. Its translation: CASSWTGYNEQFF. The gene calls are TRBV2 and TRBJ2-1; TRBD1 matches at 8 bases. This CDR3 comprises 13 residues. Germline V gives CDR1 SNHLY, CDR2 FYNNEI. V gave up 5 bases and J gave up 4 bases; unmatched junction bases: 1.